These T cell receptor beta chains were read from a single sample in a study of shared clonotypes between healthy human individuals. The data were produced by immunoSEQ multiplex PCR, yet TCRdb's version contains in-frame clones alone and is incomplete. The profile shows around 1.9 million clones, about 92% of them singletons. The material sequenced was naive CD8+ T cells from PBMCs. The receptors shown here come from a man between 18 and 35 years old in good health. Some clones in this sample may be carry-over from other donors' samples. CDR3s include the opening cysteine and the closing phenylalanine or tryptophan. The order of the fields is J gene, V gene, clone size, D gene, CDR3 protein, CDR3 DNA. A D gene is named only where the DNA matches it firmly. For some rows the clone size is stated as once, few or many, or as a class when expanded; others skip it.

TRBJ2-3 | TRBV15 | . | . | CATSGRVDRWLDTQYF | TGTGCCACCAGCGGAAGGGTCGATCGGTGGCTGGATACGCAGTATTTT
TRBJ2-1 | TRBV19 | . | . | CATTTLGRLSSYNEQFF | TGTGCCACCACAACCCTGGGGAGGCTAAGCTCCTACAATGAGCAGTTCTTC
TRBJ2-7 | TRBV13 | . | . | CASSLGRYSYEQYF | TGTGCCAGCAGCTTAGGACGCTACTCCTACGAGCAGTACTTC
TRBJ2-1 | TRBV6-5 | . | TRBD2 | CASSQRGTSVNEQFF | TGTGCCAGCAGTCAACGGGGGACTAGCGTCAATGAGCAGTTCTTC
TRBJ2-2 | TRBV29-1 | . | TRBD2 | CSAGGGELFF | TGCAGCGCGGGGGGCGGGGAGCTGTTTTTT
TRBJ1-1 | TRBV7-2 | . | . | CASSLIVGRGAFF | TGTGCCAGCAGCCTGATCGTCGGCAGGGGAGCTTTCTTT
TRBJ1-4 | TRBV4-3 | . | . | CASSQDPGRTNEKLFF | TGCGCCAGCAGCCAAGATCCAGGCCGTACTAATGAAAAACTGTTTTTT
TRBJ1-3 | TRBV10-3 | . | TRBD1 | CASTGVSDRGSGNTIYF | TGTGCCTCGACAGGGGTCTCGGACAGGGGGTCTGGAAACACCATATATTTT
TRBJ2-6 | TRBV13 | . | . | CASSLMSSGANVLTF | TGTGCCAGCAGCTTAATGAGCTCTGGGGCCAACGTCCTGACTTTC
TRBJ2-5 | TRBV27 | . | TRBD1 | CASSFFPGQGGETQYF | TGTGCCAGCAGTTTTTTCCCGGGACAGGGAGGGGAGACCCAGTACTTC
TRBJ2-7 | TRBV4-2 | . | TRBD2 | CASSQEDSGSLEQYF | TGTGCCAGCAGCCAAGAGGATAGCGGGAGCCTCGAGCAGTACTTC
TRBJ1-2 | TRBV28 | . | . | CASSPRWRGYTF | TGTGCCAGCAGCCCCAGATGGCGTGGCTACACCTTC
TRBJ1-1 | TRBV5-1 | . | TRBD1 | CASSGTGLTEAFF | TGCGCCAGCAGCGGGACAGGGCTCACTGAAGCTTTCTTT
TRBJ2-5 | TRBV7-9 | . | . | CASSLVLHQETQYF | TGTGCCAGCAGCTTAGTACTTCACCAAGAGACCCAGTACTTC
TRBJ1-1 | TRBV27 | . | TRBD1 | CASSLAGTGNTEAFF | TGTGCCAGCAGTTTGGCCGGGACAGGGAACACTGAAGCTTTCTTT
TRBJ1-1 | TRBV7-6 | few | . | CASSSAEGWRAEAFF | TGTGCCAGCAGCTCAGCCGAAGGCTGGCGCGCTGAAGCTTTCTTT
TRBJ2-7 | TRBV5-1 | once | TRBD2 | CASSQGGLAGAGDEQYF | TGCGCCAGCAGCCAGGGGGGACTAGCGGGTGCTGGGGACGAGCAGTACTTC
TRBJ2-7 | TRBV28 | . | TRBD1 | CASSLGQGYEQYF | TGTGCCAGCAGTTTGGGACAGGGTTACGAGCAGTACTTC
TRBJ2-3 | TRBV7-8 | . | TRBD2 | CASSFGTSGMGSTDTQYF | TGTGCCAGCAGCTTCGGGACTAGCGGGATGGGTAGCACAGATACGCAGTATTTT
TRBJ1-5 | TRBV25-1 | . | TRBD1 | CASSAVRTGKGPGQPQHF | TGTGCCAGCAGCGCGGTCAGGACAGGGAAGGGTCCGGGGCAGCCCCAGCATTTT